Each of the 31 T cell receptor beta chains below was sequenced from the same sample in a study of blood T cell repertoires in COVID-19. Method: immunoSEQ multiplex PCR; TCRdb's copy keeps in-frame clones and lacks some. The table includes about 170,000 clones, over 90% detected once. Sequenced: peripheral blood. The receptors here all came from a man aged 50-59 years with acute or convalescent COVID-19.

The chain links TRBV19 to TRBJ2-3, with a possible D match to TRBD1 (7 bases). Germline V gene sequence: CDR1 LNHDA, CDR2 SQIVND (reference sequence). The CDR3 loop spans 14 amino acids. The V and J ends lost 3 bases and 3 bases respectively, with 10 bases between them. CDR3 bases: TGTGCCAGTAGTATGACAGGGAGGACAGATACGCAGTATTTT. Protein sequence: CASSMTGRTDTQYF.

The table lists this clone with a count of one. This chain joins TRBV18 and TRBJ2-2; D remains ambiguous. The germline V gene encodes CDR1 KGHSH and CDR2 LQKENI. With 0 bases removed from V and 6 bases from J, the gap between germline ends came to 8 bases. This CDR3 contains 14 residues. The CDR3 sequence is CASSPPARPGELFF. CDR3 in DNA: TGTGCCAGCTCACCACCCGCCAGGCCCGGGGAGCTGTTTTTT.

This clone showed up just once. The chain combines TRBV5-6 with TRBJ2-7; 9 bases map to TRBD1. The CDR3 runs 14 residues. Germline lookup yields CDR1 SGHDT and CDR2 YYEEEE. The ends lost 4 bases at V and 9 bases at J; junction bases unmatched: 11. CDR3 nucleotide sequence: TGTGCCAGCAGCCGAGGGACAGGGTGGGATGGGCAGTACTTC. Protein sequence: CASSRGTGWDGQYF.

CDR3 residues: CASSPTPGENTIYF. In nucleotides, the CDR3 is TGTGCCAGCTCCCCGACTCCGGGGGAAAACACCATATATTTT. V and J are TRBV18 and TRBJ1-3, with a tentative D call TRBD1 (5 bases). The CDR3 is made up of 14 amino acids. From germline, CDR1 is KGHSH and CDR2 LQKENI. V was trimmed by 6 bases and J by 6 bases, leaving 15 bases between them.

This clone came up once. The genes are TRBV15 and TRBJ2-5; 12 positions match TRBD2. Per germline, CDR1 LNHNV and CDR2 YYDKDF (reference sequence). This CDR3 is built from 16 residues. With 0 bases clipped from V and 4 bases from J, the junction kept 3 bases outside the gene matches. For the CDR3, the DNA is TGTGCCACCAGCAGAGACTCGGGACTAGCGGGAGAGACCCAGTACTTC. It specifies CATSRDSGLAGETQYF. Together with reference TRBV15 and TRBJ2-5, the CDR3 gives the full variable domain: DAMVIQNPRYQVTQFGKPVTLSCSQTLNHNVMYWYQQKSSQAPKLLFHYYDKDFNNEADTPDNFQSRRPNTSFCFLDIRSPGLGDTAMYLCATSRDSGLAGETQYFGPGTRLLVL.

The chain employs TRBV28 and TRBJ2-7; TRBD1 agrees at 8 bases. The CDR3 is 16 amino acids. Germline V CDR1 and CDR2: MDHEN, SYDVKM. Trimming cost V 4 bases and J 5 bases; bases outside gene matches: 13. The CDR3 DNA follows: TGTGCCAGCAGTTCTCCTATCAGGGGGCGAACGCACGAGCAGTACGTC. It codes for CASSSPIRGRTHEQYV.

The chain uses TRBV29-1 and TRBJ2-5; tentative D call: TRBD1 (5 bases). The CDR3 sequence is 12 residues long. The germline V gene has CDR1 SQVTM and CDR2 ANQGSEA. V lost 5 bases, J lost 5 bases, and 12 bases lay in between. The CDR3 nucleotides read TGCAGCGTTTTAAGGGGCCCGGAGACCCAGTACTTC. It codes for CSVLRGPETQYF.

V gene TRBV30 combines with J gene TRBJ1-2, with no clear D. CDR1 is GTSNPN and CDR2 is SVGIG in the germline V gene (reference sequence). The CDR3 is 14 residues long. With 0 bases removed from V and 2 bases from J, the gap between germline ends came to 10 bases. CDR3 sequence: CAWSVAPSNYGYTF. The CDR3 DNA reads as TGTGCCTGGAGTGTAGCTCCATCCAACTATGGCTACACCTTC.

The V and J genes are TRBV11-3 and TRBJ2-7; TRBD2 matches at 10 bases. The CDR3 sequence is 15 residues long. Germline trimming cut 4 bases from V and 5 bases from J; bases unmatched to any gene: 8. CDR1 is SGHNT and CDR2 is YENEEA in the germline V gene. The CDR3 nucleotides read TGTGCCAGCAGCTCAAAAGCGGGGGGGCCTCACGAGCAGTACGTC. Its protein product is CASSSKAGGPHEQYV.

V gene TRBV5-1 combines with J gene TRBJ2-2, with D possibly being TRBD1 (6 bases). Trimming cost V 7 bases and J 1 base, with 11 bases left between them. This CDR3 has 14 residues. Germline CDR1 reads SGHRS; CDR2 reads YFSETQ. The CDR3 bases are TGCGCCAGCCAGCCGGGACAGAACACCGGGGAGCTGTTTTTT. Translated: CASQPGQNTGELFF.

The J gene is TRBJ1-1, the V gene TRBV18, with 8 nucleotides matching TRBD1. CDR1 is KGHSH, CDR2 LQKENI, per germline. V lost 0 bases and J lost 2; bases outside the gene matches: 5. This CDR3 is built from 16 residues. The CDR3 DNA reads as TGTGCCAGCTCACCACCGAGACAGGGGTTCAACACTGAAGCTTTCTTT. Its translation is CASSPPRQGFNTEAFF.

V gene TRBV19 combines with J gene TRBJ2-3; TRBD2 aligns across 8 bases. This CDR3 region has 16 residues. The V gene's germline CDR1 is LNHDA and CDR2 SQIVND (reference sequence). Germline trimming cut 3 bases from V and 4 bases from J; bases unmatched to any gene: 9. The CDR3 spells CASSMSGRGSADTQYF. As DNA, the CDR3 is TGTGCCAGTAGTATGAGCGGGAGAGGATCTGCAGATACGCAGTATTTT.

CDR3 residues: CASGSRGGTEAFF. The CDR3 nucleotides are TGTGCTAGTGGTTCCCGGGGGGGCACTGAAGCTTTCTTT. This chain joins TRBV12-5 and TRBJ1-1, with D possibly being TRBD1 (5 bases). Germline lookup yields CDR1 LGHNT and CDR2 FRNRAP. With 4 bases removed from V and 4 bases from J, the gap between germline ends came to 10 bases. The CDR3 covers 13 residues.

This sequence joins TRBV5-6 and TRBJ1-3; D gene ambiguous. Trimming cost V 0 bases and J 2 bases, with 15 bases left between them. This CDR3 is 17 amino acids long. The V gene's germline CDR1 is SGHDT and CDR2 YYEEEE. CDR3 sequence reads: CASSLGPGMAAGNTIYF. In nucleotides, the CDR3 is TGTGCCAGCAGCTTGGGCCCGGGGATGGCTGCTGGAAACACCATATATTTT.

This chain joins TRBV28 and TRBJ2-6; possible D gene TRBD2, 5 bases. CDR1 is MDHEN, CDR2 SYDVKM, per germline. Trimming stripped 7 bases from V and 4 bases from J, with 14 bases between. The length of the CDR3 is 15 residues. The CDR3 loop is CASMSGSEGANVLTF. In nucleotides, the CDR3 is TGTGCCAGCATGAGCGGCTCTGAAGGGGCCAACGTCCTGACTTTC.

This clone was observed many times. This chain connects TRBV9 to TRBJ1-4, with a tentative D call TRBD1 (5 bases). This CDR3 has 14 residues. Germline V gene sequence: CDR1 SGDLS, CDR2 YYNGEE. Trimming removed 6 bases from V and 4 bases from J, with 13 bases in between. In nucleotides, the CDR3 is TGTGCCAGCACTCGTTGGGGGGGTAATGAAAAACTGTTTTTT. Translating it yields CASTRWGGNEKLFF.

The chain has TRBV7-2 and TRBJ2-2; no clear D. Germline V CDR1 and CDR2: SGHTA, FQGNSA. Trimming took 1 base from V and 7 from J, leaving 10 bases between them. The CDR3 consists of 14 residues. The DNA of the CDR3 is TGTGCCAGCAGCTTAGGTGCAGGTGGCGGGGAGCTGTTTTTT. Translation gives CASSLGAGGGELFF. Complete variable domain (other parts from reference TRBV7-2 and TRBJ2-2): GAGVSQSPSNKVTEKGKDVELRCDPISGHTALYWYRQSLGQGLEFLIYFQGNSAPDKSGLPSDRFSAERTGGSVSTLTIQRTQQEDSAVYLCASSLGAGGGELFFGEGSRLTVL.

The chain recombines TRBV5-4 with TRBJ2-1; D possibly corresponds to TRBD1 (6 bases). The CDR3 covers 16 residues. The V end was cut by 4 bases, the J end by 5 bases, with 19 bases between. Germline CDR1 SGHNT, CDR2 YYREEE (reference sequence). The CDR3 region has the DNA TGTGCCAGCAGCAGAACGCAGGGGAGTCGGGACAATGAGCAGTTCTTC. Its translation is CASSRTQGSRDNEQFF. Full variable domain (missing parts from reference TRBV5-4 and TRBJ2-1): ETGVTQSPTHLIKTRGQQVTLRCSSQSGHNTVSWYQQALGQGPQFIFQYYREEENGRGNFPPRFSGLQFPNYSSELNVNALELDDSALYLCASSRTQGSRDNEQFFGPGTRLTVL.

The rearrangement links TRBV28 to TRBJ2-7; 7 nucleotides match TRBD2. CDR1 is MDHEN, CDR2 SYDVKM, per germline. This CDR3 is built from 15 residues. The V and J ends lost 3 bases and 7 bases, in that order; junction bases with no gene match: 12. The CDR3 DNA is TGTGCCAGCAGTTTCCGGCGGGGGTTGGGTAGGGAGCAGTACGTC. Its translation is CASSFRRGLGREQYV.

The chain is built from TRBV3-1 (or the pseudogene TRBV3-2) and TRBJ2-5; TRBD2 matches at 10 bases. The junction had 5 bases not matched to a gene; V was cut back by 5 bases and J by 5 bases. The germline V gene encodes CDR1 LGHDT and CDR2 YNNKEL (reference sequence). The CDR3 is made up of 14 amino acids. CDR3 coding DNA: TGTGCCAGCAGCTCTAGCGGGGGTACGGAGACCCAGTACTTC. Its translation is CASSSSGGTETQYF.

The V gene is TRBV28, the J gene TRBJ2-5; D is possibly TRBD2 (6 bases). The CDR3 is 16 amino acids. From germline, CDR1 is MDHEN and CDR2 SYDVKM. V was trimmed by 6 bases and J by 2 bases, leaving 19 bases between them. The CDR3 reads CASSPRGGVEQETQYF. For the CDR3, the DNA is TGTGCCAGCAGCCCCCGGGGAGGAGTGGAACAAGAGACCCAGTACTTC.

The V gene is TRBV19, the J gene TRBJ1-5, with D uncertain. The CDR3 extends over 13 amino acids. Trimming left V 5 bases short and J 4 bases short, with 9 bases between. Germline lookup yields CDR1 LNHDA and CDR2 SQIVND (reference sequence). The CDR3 sequence: CASSLGRNQPQHF. As DNA, the CDR3 is TGTGCCAGTAGTCTGGGCAGAAATCAGCCCCAGCATTTT.

The rearrangement links TRBV3-1 (or the pseudogene TRBV3-2) to TRBJ2-2; 9 nucleotides agree with TRBD2. Germline values: CDR1 LGHDT, CDR2 YNNKEL (reference sequence). Trimming cost V 0 bases and J 6 bases; bases outside gene matches: 17. This CDR3 contains 20 residues. The CDR3 reads CASSQDRGLAGPASPGELFF. DNA for the CDR3: TGTGCCAGCAGCCAAGATAGAGGGCTAGCGGGACCAGCCTCCCCCGGGGAGCTGTTTTTT.

The chain employs TRBV28 and TRBJ1-1; unclear D gene. The CDR3 spans 13 residues. Germline CDR1 reads MDHEN; CDR2 reads SYDVKM. The ends were cut back, 2 bases at V and 8 bases at J, with 12 bases in the middle. This CDR3 is CASSLPGRKEAFF. CDR3 coding DNA: TGTGCCAGCAGTTTACCGGGGAGAAAGGAAGCTTTCTTT.

This rearrangement joins TRBV19 to TRBJ1-1, with TRBD1 as a possible D gene (6 bases). CDR3 length equals 16 residues. With 5 bases removed from V and 6 bases from J, the gap between germline ends came to 22 bases. Germline V gene data show CDR1 as LNHDA and CDR2 as SQIVND (reference sequence). CDR3 nucleotide sequence: TGTGCCAGTAGTTCACAGGGAATGGTTTTTAATGCTGAAGCTTTCTTT. It encodes CASSSQGMVFNAEAFF.

The genes are TRBV28 and TRBJ1-3; D not certain. This CDR3 has 13 residues. Germline lookup yields CDR1 MDHEN and CDR2 SYDVKM. Trimming shortened V by 6 bases and J by 0 bases, and 6 bases separated the two germline ends. The CDR3 spells CASSVNSGNTIYF. CDR3 sequence (DNA): TGTGCCAGCAGCGTAAACTCTGGAAACACCATATATTTT.

The count of this clone is one. The chain combines TRBV20-1 with TRBJ2-5; D is perhaps TRBD2 (6 bases). This CDR3 is built from 11 residues. Germline CDR1 is DFQATT and CDR2 is SNEGSKA (reference sequence). V lost 3 bases and J 5 bases, leaving 7 bases between the germline ends. The CDR3 DNA reads TGCAGTGCTAGGCTAGCGGAGACCCAGTACTTC. Amino acids: CSARLAETQYF.

J is TRBJ2-2 and V is TRBV7-3, with TRBD1 identical over 7 bases. V gave up 5 bases and J gave up 7 bases; unmatched junction bases: 1. CDR3 length: 12 amino acids. CDR1 is SGHTA and CDR2 is FQGTGA in the germline V gene. CDR3 sequence (DNA): TGTGCCAGCAGCCCAGGGGGCGGGGAGCTGTTTTTT. It encodes CASSPGGGELFF.

The chain links TRBV11-2 to TRBJ1-1; tentative D call: TRBD1 (5 bases). The CDR3 loop spans 14 amino acids. The germline V and J ends were trimmed by 1 base and 5 bases, with 11 bases remaining between them. Looked up from germline, CDR1 is SGHAT and CDR2 is FQNNGV. CDR3 sequence: CASSLVAGGTEAFF. The CDR3 region has the DNA TGTGCCAGCAGCTTAGTGGCCGGGGGGACTGAAGCTTTCTTT.

This sequence joins TRBV27 and TRBJ2-2; 9 bases fit TRBD1. V was pared by 2 bases and J by 0 bases, with 4 bases of the junction left unmatched. The CDR3 covers 17 residues. Germline V gene sequence: CDR1 MNHEY, CDR2 SMNVEV (reference sequence). The CDR3 nucleotides read TGTGCCAGCAGTTTAGGGACAGGGAAGGCGAACACCGGGGAGCTGTTTTTT. Protein: CASSLGTGKANTGELFF.

Concerning this clone itself: A read error may account for a junction end that differs from germline. J is TRBJ2-7 and V is TRBV7-2; 7 bases fit TRBD1. The CDR3 has 14 amino acids. Per the germline V gene, CDR1 is SGHTA and CDR2 is FQGNSA. CDR3 region: CASSLRQGSDEQYF. DNA of the CDR3: TGTGCCAGCAGCTTACGACAGGGCTCCGACGAGCAGTACTTC. The full variable domain, its missing parts supplied by reference TRBV7-2 and TRBJ2-7, is GAGVSQSPSNKVTEKGKDVELRCDPISGHTALYWYRQSLGQGLEFLIYFQGNSAPDKSGLPSDRFSAERTGGSVSTLTIQRTQQEDSAVYLCASSLRQGSDEQYFGPGTRLTVT.